What follows are 21 T cell receptor beta chains derived from one specimen sequenced in a study of blood T cells in healthy people across ages (dated by TCRdb to about 2015). The library was prepared using 5' RACE. Sequencing relied on an Illumina HiSeq 2500. A second about 7 to 11 cycle PCR used a sample-barcoded 5' primer and a J-beta primer mix. Starting from the raw public reads, TCRdb applied fastp trimming at Q25, assembled clones with MiXCR and retained in-frame beta chains. Here each entry gathers all rows of one CDR3 protein and keeps the most common genes and DNA. The sample has hundreds of thousands of distinct CDR3 sequences on record, roughly half of them singletons. The ten biggest clones cover around an eighth of the sample. Material for sequencing was blood. The receptor source for this set is a woman older than 75 in good health.

This clonotype was observed once. The chain joins TRBV7-9 to TRBJ2-7; 8 bases agree with TRBD2. The germline CDR1 and CDR2 sequences are SEHNR and FQNEAQ (reference sequence). The ends lost 5 bases at V and 0 bases at J; junction bases unmatched: 12. This CDR3 is 17 amino acids long. The CDR3 nucleotides read TGTGCCAGCAGCCACACGCCGGGACTAGGCCTCTCCTACGAGCAGTACTTC. Translated, it gives CASSHTPGLGLSYEQYF. The full variable domain, completed using reference TRBV7-9 and TRBJ2-7, is DTGVSQNPRHKITKRGQNVTFRCDPISEHNRLYWYRQTLGQGPEFLTYFQNEAQLEKSRLLSDRFSAERPKGSFSTLEIQRTEQGDSAMYLCASSHTPGLGLSYEQYFGPGTRLTVT.

This clonotype showed up just once. At one of its ends the junction is not consistent with the germline gene, which may arise from a read error. The rearrangement joins TRBV20-1 to TRBJ2-3; D perhaps matches TRBD2 (5 bases). Germline CDR1 DFQATT, CDR2 SNEGSKA (reference sequence). The CDR3 consists of 13 residues. CDR3 sequence: CSGLPLAVDTQYF. CDR3 DNA sequence: TGTAGTGGACTCCCCCTGGCAGTAGATACGCAGTATTTT.

The rearrangement joins TRBV6-6 to TRBJ2-5, with D possibly TRBD1 on 5 matching bases. The J call may be incorrect, as the DNA end agrees better with TRBJ2-7. Germline CDR1 is MNHNY and CDR2 is SVGAGI (reference sequence). The CDR3 has 15 residues. CDR3 nucleotides: TGTGCCAGCAATCTTAACCGACAGCAAAACCACGAGCAGTACTTC. Protein: CASNLNRQQNHEQYF.

The chain recombines TRBV5-1 with TRBJ2-1; D is unclear. V was pared by 0 bases and J by 4 bases, with 23 bases between. This CDR3 is 19 amino acids long. Germline V CDR1 and CDR2: SGHRS, YFSETQ. The DNA of the CDR3 is TGCGCCAGCAGCTTGGAGTCGGCCTCTGGGATCAGACGGTACAATGAGCAGTTCTTC. As protein: CASSLESASGIRRYNEQFF.

This clonotype occurred many times. The V gene is TRBV6-5, the J gene TRBJ2-1, with 7 bases matching TRBD1. CDR3 size: 17 residues. Germline CDR1 reads MNHEY; CDR2 reads SVGAGI. The V segment lost 0 bases and the J segment 4 bases; nucleotides outside the gene matches: 9. CDR3 DNA sequence: TGTGCCAGCAGTTACTCGCACCGCGACAGGGCGTACAATGAGCAGTTCTTC. It specifies CASSYSHRDRAYNEQFF.

This clonotype appeared a few times. Compared with germline, one end of the junction differs, possibly owing to a read error. This rearrangement joins TRBV11-3 to TRBJ2-1; unclear D gene. Germline lookup yields CDR1 SGHNT and CDR2 YENEEA. The CDR3 runs 12 residues. CDR3 sequence (DNA): TGTGCCAGCAGTTTAGGTGAAGGGGAGCAGTTCTTC. Translation: CASSLGEGEQFF.

This rearrangement joins TRBV20-1 to TRBJ1-2, with unresolved D. From germline, CDR1 is DFQATT and CDR2 SNEGSKA (reference sequence). V dropped 1 base and J dropped 6 bases, with 18 bases sitting between them. The CDR3 is 15 amino acids. CDR3 bases: TGCAGTGCTAGAGCCACGGAGCGGTTGCACGATGGCTACACCTTC. Amino acids: CSARATERLHDGYTF.

The table lists this clonotype with a count of one. The chain joins TRBV12-3 or TRBV12-4 to TRBJ2-1, with D hard to call. Deletions cut 3 bases from V and 4 bases from J, with 13 bases between. There are 15 residues in the CDR3. This CDR3 reads CASSLLLTEYNEQFF. The DNA for the CDR3 is TGTGCCAGCAGTTTGTTACTAACAGAGTACAATGAGCAGTTCTTC.

About this clonotype: This may be a read error: a much more frequent sequence differs by one nucleotide. The rearrangement joins TRBV28 to TRBJ2-4, with D tentatively TRBD1 (6 bases). With the DNA end fitting TRBJ2-7 better, the J assignment may be wrong. The length of the CDR3 is 14 residues. Germline-derived CDR1 and CDR2 are MDHEN and SYDVKM. The CDR3 loop reads CASSAGANLYEQYF. Written as DNA, the CDR3 is TGTGCCAGCAGTGCAGGGGCGAACCTCTACGAGCAGTACTTC.

DNA of the CDR3: TGCGCCAGCCGTGGGGGAGTTAGCACAGATACGCAGTATTTT. It yields the protein CASRGGVSTDTQYF. V and J are TRBV4-1 and TRBJ2-3; D could derive from TRBD1 or TRBD2 (5 bases each). The CDR3 is 14 residues long. Germline CDR1 MGHRA, CDR2 YSYEKL. Trimming pared 8 bases from V and 0 bases from J, leaving 12 bases between.

This clonotype appeared many times. V usage is TRBV9 and J usage is TRBJ2-1; D call uncertain. In germline, CDR1 is SGDLS, CDR2 YYNGEE. Deletions cut 1 base from V and 9 bases from J, with 8 bases between. This CDR3 contains 12 residues. The CDR3 here is CASSVMFGEQFF. DNA for the CDR3: TGTGCCAGCAGCGTAATGTTCGGTGAGCAGTTCTTC.

This chain joins TRBV5-1 and TRBJ2-3; the match to TRBD1 covers 9 bases. This CDR3 has 17 amino acids. In germline, CDR1 is SGHRS, CDR2 YFSETQ. The trim removed 0 bases at V and 2 bases at J, leaving 7 bases unmatched. The CDR3 region has the DNA TGCGCCAGCAGCTTGGTGGAGACAGGGGGAGTCACAGATACGCAGTATTTT. Translated: CASSLVETGGVTDTQYF.

The J gene is TRBJ2-3, the V gene TRBV15, with D possibly TRBD1 on 7 matching bases. This CDR3 is 14 amino acids long. V lost 11 bases and J 9 bases, leaving 24 bases between the germline ends. Looked up from germline, CDR1 is LNHNV and CDR2 is YYDKDF (reference sequence). The CDR3 DNA is TGTGCCGCCCATCAGGGGGGCACCTCAGGGACGCAGTATTTT. It is translated as CAAHQGGTSGTQYF.

Concerning this clonotype: A read error may be the cause here, since a much bigger clone is one base away. The CDR3 ends on some other residue instead of the conserved phenylalanine or tryptophan, so this is likely a read error. The V and J genes are TRBV5-1 and TRBJ2-5; no firm D call. The J call may be mistaken, given a closer DNA end match to TRBJ2-7. The CDR3 extends over 14 amino acids. Germline CDR1 is SGHRS and CDR2 is YFSETQ. In DNA form, the CDR3 reads TGCGCCAGCACCGCTTCCCCTCTGGACTACGAGCAGTACCTC. Translating gives CASTASPLDYEQYL.

The chain couples TRBV5-1 to TRBJ2-2; 9 bases match TRBD1. The CDR3 extends over 16 amino acids. Germline V gives CDR1 SGHRS, CDR2 YFSETQ. J gave up 4 bases and V 2 bases, and 6 bases lay outside the gene matches. The CDR3 spells CASSFQGQGSTGELFF. The DNA of the CDR3 is TGCGCCAGCAGCTTTCAGGGACAGGGAAGCACCGGGGAGCTGTTTTTT.

The chain joins TRBV29-1 to TRBJ2-3; 9 nucleotides align to TRBD2. The V and J ends lost 4 bases and 10 bases, in that order; junction bases with no gene match: 15. Per germline, CDR1 SQVTM and CDR2 ANQGSEA. The CDR3 sequence is 15 residues long. In DNA, the CDR3 is TGCAGCGTTGTAGTCGGCGGGAGGGCACCGCACCCGCAGTATTTT. Its protein is CSVVVGGRAPHPQYF.

This clonotype was seen only a few times. The chain recombines TRBV3-1 with TRBJ2-3; a weak D match, TRBD1 (5 bases). The ends were cut back, 0 bases at V and 4 bases at J, with 11 bases in the middle. This CDR3 has 15 amino acids. Germline V gene sequence: CDR1 LGHDT, CDR2 YNNKEL (reference sequence). The CDR3 is CASSQDGAGADTQYF. The CDR3 region has the DNA TGTGCCAGCAGCCAAGATGGGGCTGGGGCAGATACGCAGTATTTT.

The V call is TRBV18, the J call TRBJ2-1; D could derive from TRBD1 or TRBD2 (6 bases each). V was trimmed by 3 bases and J by 6 bases, leaving 15 bases between them. Germline CDR1 reads KGHSH; CDR2 reads LQKENI. The CDR3 spans 15 residues. The CDR3 bases are TGTGCCAGCTCACCCTCTCCGGGGGCTTCCAATGAGCAGTTCTTC. Its protein is CASSPSPGASNEQFF.

A note on this clonotype: With a much larger clone just one base away, this may be a read error. The chain links TRBV5-1 to TRBJ2-1; 7 positions match TRBD1. The J call is doubtful: the DNA matches TRBJ2-7 better. Per germline, CDR1 SGHRS and CDR2 YFSETQ. CDR3 length equals 14 residues. This CDR3 is CASTSGTVYNEQYF. The CDR3 nucleotides are TGCGCCAGCACCTCCGGGACAGTCTACAATGAGCAGTACTTC.

In regard to this clonotype: A much larger clone is a single base away; this may be a read error. This sequence joins TRBV20-1 and TRBJ2-1; 9 bases agree with TRBD2. The J call could be wrong; TRBJ2-7 is a better fit for the DNA end. The germline CDR1 and CDR2 sequences are DFQATT and SNEGSKA (reference sequence). The CDR3 covers 16 residues. DNA of the CDR3: TGCAGTGCTACGATAGTAACTAGCGGGTCCTACAATGAGCAGTACTTC. It specifies CSATIVTSGSYNEQYF.

The chain has TRBV7-9 and TRBJ2-3; TRBD2 matches at 11 bases. J was trimmed by 8 bases and V by 1 base; bases with no gene match: 8. The CDR3 covers 16 residues. Per the germline V gene, CDR1 is SEHNR and CDR2 is FQNEAQ (reference sequence). The DNA for the CDR3 is TGTGCCAGCAGCTTAGTCGCCACTAGCGGGAGTACTACGCAGTATTTT. The encoded protein is CASSLVATSGSTTQYF. Using reference TRBV7-9 and TRBJ2-3 for the parts outside the CDR3, the full variable domain is DTGVSQNPRHKITKRGQNVTFRCDPISEHNRLYWYRQTLGQGPEFLTYFQNEAQLEKSRLLSDRFSAERPKGSFSTLEIQRTEQGDSAMYLCASSLVATSGSTTQYFGPGTRLTVL.